Detailed here is one T cell receptor (beta chain). As yet, its antigen is unknown. A much larger clonotype is one base distant, so this may be a read error. Other DNA sequences in the sample encode the same CDR3. This sample is drawn from a study of shared clonotypes between healthy human individuals. Per the germline V gene, CDR1 is KGHSH and CDR2 is LQKENI. V gave up 2 bases and J gave up 4 bases, with 6 bases separating them. The CDR3 sequence is 13 residues long. Study-wide results and caveats: Approximately 4.6% of naive CD4 clonotypes were common to a few donors.

Profiled with immunoSEQ multiplex PCR; TCRdb holds only in-frame clones, not every one. The data contain about 1 million clones, more than 60% of them singletons. The clonotype comes from a man younger than 30 in good health. V is TRBV18 and J is TRBJ1-5; D is unclear. The material sequenced was memory CD4+ T cells sorted from blood. The subset: CD45RA-negative fraction. The CDR3 bases are TGTGCCAGCTCACCAGACCAAAATCAGCCCCAGCATTTT. Translated, it gives CASSPDQNQPQHF.